The clone carrying this T cell receptor beta chain turned up a few times. Its antigen is unknown. The CDR3 extends over 14 amino acids. Germline CDR1 and CDR2: WNHNN and SYGVQD (reference sequence). The V gene lost 7 bases and the J gene lost 0 bases, with 9 bases spanning the gap. The study ran its PCR with 60 Vbeta and 13 Jbeta primers. Here immunoSEQ multiplex PCR was the method, and the copy in TCRdb shows in-frame clones only, minus some. This sample has approximately 110,000 clones; about 16% occur once, and the top ten carry over 1.5%. This entry comes from a study of cytomegalovirus exposure and HLA in healthy donors. Study findings and constraints: Available immune exposure information covered CMV serostatus only. Reported performance of the classifier showed diagnosis of cytomegalovirus status with high specificity and sensitivity. Over 150 TCR beta chains were listed as cytomegalovirus-associated.

The chain recombines TRBV10-1 with TRBJ1-4; D unclear. The sequence came from a woman under 30 in good health and CMV-seronegative. The sample taken for sequencing was PBMCs. The CDR3 DNA is TGCGCCAGCACCACAGCCGCAACTAATGAAAAACTGTTTTTT. Translating it yields CASTTAATNEKLFF.